This is a list of T cell receptor beta chains from one sample in a study of CD8 T cells in ankylosing spondylitis. MiXCR, run by TCRdb on the 5' RACE reads, gives a single entry per CDR3 protein. In the table there are approximately 440,000 distinct CDR3 sequences, roughly 15% of which are singletons. Sequencing used blood, either unsorted or a sorted T cell fraction (not recorded which). The receptors derive from a male donor with ankylosing spondylitis. Each CDR3 is given with its conserved first and last residue. D genes are given only for firm matches. Size values are once, few and many counts, or a class for expanded clones, and some rows have none.

>NA|TRBV7-9|TRBD2|TRBJ2-3
CASSFLISGGADTQYF
TGTGCCAGCAGCTTCCTGATTAGCGGGGGGGCAGATACGCAGTATTTT
>NA|TRBV30|NA|TRBJ2-1
CAWSSGRHNEQFF
TGTGCCTGGAGTAGTGGCCGACACAATGAGCAGTTCTTC
>many|TRBV29-1|TRBD1|TRBJ1-2
CSVEGDRQGYGYTF
TGCAGCGTTGAAGGGGACCGACAGGGCTATGGCTACACCTTC
>NA|TRBV9|NA|TRBJ2-5
CASSVATGKGQETQYF
TGTGCCAGCAGCGTAGCTACAGGAAAGGGGCAAGAGACCCAGTACTTC
>once|TRBV5-6|TRBD1|TRBJ2-7
CASSYGTGVPYEQYF
TGTGCCAGCAGCTACGGGACAGGGGTCCCCTACGAGCAGTACTTC
>NA|TRBV20-1|NA|TRBJ2-1
CSARELGSSSYNEQFF
TGCAGTGCTAGAGAGTTGGGTTCATCCTCCTACAATGAGCAGTTCTTC
>many|TRBV12-3/TRBV12-4|NA|TRBJ2-3
CASSLGVRGPYTDTQYF
TGTGCCAGCAGTTTAGGGGTGCGGGGGCCTTACACAGATACGCAGTATTTT
>few|TRBV7-2|TRBD2|TRBJ2-7
CASSPRLAGGSYEQYF
TGTGCCAGCAGCCCCCGGTTAGCGGGAGGGTCCTACGAGCAGTACTTC
>few|TRBV28|TRBD1|TRBJ2-3
CASSRRQGMTDTQYF
TGTGCCAGCAGCCGTAGACAGGGGATGACAGATACGCAGTATTTT
>many|TRBV25-1|TRBD1|TRBJ1-1
CASTRTVAGGNEAFF
TGTGCCAGCACCAGGACGGTGGCAGGGGGCAATGAAGCTTTCTTT
>once|TRBV9|TRBD1|TRBJ2-5
CASSVEDRGLTETQYF
TGTGCCAGCAGCGTAGAGGACAGGGGGCTCACAGAGACCCAGTACTTC
>few|TRBV4-2|NA|TRBJ2-1
CASSQEAGVRNEQFF
TGTGCCAGCAGCCAAGAGGCAGGGGTGAGGAATGAGCAGTTCTTC
>few|TRBV7-2|NA|TRBJ1-2
CASSPDGTYGYTF
TGTGCCAGCAGCCCGGACGGAACCTATGGCTACACCTTC
>NA|TRBV20-1|NA|TRBJ1-2
CSARETDGPAWNVF
TGCAGTGCTAGAGAGACCGATGGCCCCGCCTGGAACGTCTTC
>many|TRBV28|NA|TRBJ2-2
CASSSRRTVRNTGELFF
TGTGCCAGCAGTTCTCGCCGCACTGTAAGGAACACCGGGGAGCTGTTTTTT
>NA|TRBV29-1|TRBD1|TRBJ2-1
CSVGPRDRVTYNEQFF
TGCAGCGTTGGGCCAAGGGACAGGGTTACCTACAATGAGCAGTTCTTC
>many|TRBV12-3/TRBV12-4|NA|TRBJ2-7
CASGEVPYEQYF
TGTGCCAGCGGGGAGGTCCCCTACGAGCAGTACTTC
>few|TRBV7-9|NA|TRBJ1-1
CSSSLGGKGAEAFF
TGTTCCAGCAGCTTAGGCGGAAAAGGGGCTGAAGCTTTCTTT
>few|TRBV6-1|NA|TRBJ1-5
CASRQAVGYSNQPQHF
TGTGCCAGCAGACAAGCAGTGGGGTATAGCAATCAGCCCCAGCATTTT
>NA|TRBV20-1|NA|TRBJ2-1
CSGLGNEQFF
TGCAGTGGACTGGGGAATGAGCAGTTCTTC
>few|TRBV6-6|TRBD1|TRBJ2-7
CASTGTELYEQYF
TGTGCCAGCACGGGGACAGAGCTCTACGAGCAGTACTTC
>NA|TRBV7-9|NA|TRBJ2-2
CASSPRTDTGELFF
TGTGCCAGCAGCCCCAGGACAGACACCGGGGAGCTGTTTTTT
>NA|TRBV4-1|TRBD1|TRBJ2-5
CASSRGQGDQETQYF
TGCGCCAGCAGTCGCGGACAGGGGGACCAAGAGACCCAGTACTTC
>NA|TRBV30|NA|TRBJ2-5
CAWSPDTQETQYF
TGTGCCTGGAGTCCGGACACACAAGAGACCCAGTACTTC
>NA|TRBV7-2|TRBD2|TRBJ2-7
CASSPSAFSGGAYEQYF
TGTGCCAGCAGCCCATCAGCCTTTAGCGGGGGGGCTTACGAGCAGTACTTC
>many|TRBV11-2|NA|TRBJ2-1
CASSPAGPYNEQFF
TGTGCCAGCAGCCCGGCAGGCCCCTACAATGAGCAGTTCTTC
>NA|TRBV7-9|TRBD1|TRBJ1-5
CASSLGDRAGNQPQHF
TGTGCCAGCAGCTTAGGAGACAGGGCAGGCAATCAGCCCCAGCATTTT
>few|TRBV18|TRBD2|TRBJ2-2
CASSPAVLAGPGELFF
TGTGCCAGCTCACCGGCAGTCTTAGCGGGACCCGGGGAGCTGTTTTTT
>few|TRBV5-1|TRBD1|TRBJ1-2
CASSGDRRSGYTF
TGCGCCAGCAGCGGGGACAGGAGGTCTGGCTACACCTTC
>NA|TRBV20-1|NA|TRBJ2-2
CSARDSRVNVNTGELFF
TGCAGTGCTAGAGATTCAAGGGTGAATGTGAACACCGGGGAGCTGTTTTTT
>few|TRBV13|TRBD2|TRBJ2-4
CASSQPGTSGLKGAKNIQYF
TGTGCCAGCAGCCAACCCGGGACTAGCGGTTTAAAGGGAGCCAAAAACATTCAGTACTTC
>many|TRBV20-1|TRBD2|TRBJ2-1
CSADMLRGYEQFF
TGCAGTGCTGACATGTTGCGGGGGTATGAGCAGTTCTTC
>once|TRBV12-3/TRBV12-4|TRBD2|TRBJ2-1
CASRPTSGGPSVPNEQFF
TGTGCCAGCAGGCCGACTAGCGGGGGGCCTTCGGTCCCCAATGAGCAGTTCTTC
>few|TRBV24-1|NA|TRBJ2-2
CATSDLVRDGGELFF
TGTGCCACCAGTGATTTGGTACGGGATGGCGGGGAGCTGTTTTTT
>NA|TRBV20-1|NA|TRBJ1-6
CSASSRQGASPLHF
TGCAGTGCTAGTAGTCGGCAGGGAGCATCACCCCTCCACTTT
>NA|TRBV5-5|NA|TRBJ1-1
CASSSQPGGGNTEAFF
TGTGCCAGCAGCTCCCAGCCCGGGGGGGGGAACACTGAAGCTTTCTTT
>NA|TRBV20-1|NA|TRBJ2-1
CSARGTTPGGGTEFF
TGCAGTGCTAGAGGGACCACCCCGGGTGGGGGGACGGAGTTCTTC
>NA|TRBV20-1|NA|TRBJ2-7
CSASIPGLSYEQYF
TGCAGTGCTAGTATTCCGGGACTCTCCTACGAGCAGTACTTC
>few|TRBV24-1|NA|TRBJ2-1
CATSDPAQGFNEQFF
TGTGCCACCAGTGACCCGGCACAGGGCTTCAATGAGCAGTTCTTC
>NA|TRBV29-1|NA|TRBJ2-7
CSVSGLAELSSYEQYF
TGCAGCGTTTCGGGCCTCGCAGAACTGAGCTCCTACGAGCAGTACTTC
>NA|TRBV10-3|NA|TRBJ1-6
CATGVSSYNSPLHF
TGTGCCACCGGGGTCAGCTCCTATAATTCACCCCTCCACTTT
>NA|TRBV7-2|NA|TRBJ2-4
CASSPNSEKNIQYF
TGTGCCAGCAGCCCAAATAGCGAAAAAAACATTCAGTACTTC
>few|TRBV18|TRBD2|TRBJ2-3
CATRGSGRSDTQYF
TGTGCCACCCGAGGAAGCGGGAGGTCAGATACGCAGTATTTT
>NA|TRBV18|NA|TRBJ2-5
CASSPRTETQYF
TGTGCCAGCTCACCACGTACGGAGACCCAGTACTTC
>few|TRBV29-1|NA|TRBJ1-2
CSVVEDYGYTF
TGCAGCGTTGTAGAGGACTATGGCTACACCTTC
>NA|TRBV11-3|TRBD2|TRBJ2-1
CASSGDYKNNEQFF
TGTGCCAGCAGCGGGGACTACAAAAACAATGAGCAGTTCTTC
>NA|TRBV20-1|NA|TRBJ1-5
CSARTEEIGNQPQHF
TGCAGTGCTAGAACCGAAGAAATCGGGAATCAGCCCCAGCATTTT
>few|TRBV15|NA|TRBJ1-4
CATSREQGPTNEKLFF
TGTGCCACCAGCAGAGAACAGGGCCCAACTAATGAAAAACTGTTTTTT
>many|TRBV12-3/TRBV12-4|NA|TRBJ2-2
CASAPIGSAGELFF
TGTGCCAGCGCCCCAATAGGGTCCGCCGGGGAGCTGTTTTTT
>NA|TRBV20-1|TRBD1|TRBJ2-3
CSARESGQGMDTQYF
TGCAGTGCTAGAGAGTCCGGACAGGGGATGGATACGCAGTATTTT
>NA|TRBV15|NA|TRBJ2-7
CATSRERGSYEQYF
TGTGCCACCAGCAGGGAGAGGGGCTCCTACGAGCAGTACTTC
>NA|TRBV5-1|TRBD1|TRBJ1-2
CASSLQDRGPVRGYTF
TGCGCCAGCAGCTTGCAGGACAGGGGGCCGGTGCGGGGCTACACCTTC
>NA|TRBV6-1|TRBD1|TRBJ1-6
CASNPGQGYSPLHF
TGTGCCAGCAATCCGGGACAGGGATATTCACCCCTCCACTTT
>few|TRBV10-2|TRBD2|TRBJ2-7
CASSELLAGGEQYF
TGCGCCAGCAGTGAGTTACTAGCGGGAGGCGAGCAGTACTTC
>NA|TRBV6-5|NA|TRBJ2-5
CASSYRLAQETQYF
TGTGCCAGCAGTTACCGGCTAGCCCAAGAGACCCAGTACTTC
>NA|TRBV7-2|TRBD2|TRBJ2-3
CASSSLAGLFTDTQYF
TGTGCCAGCAGCTCGCTAGCGGGCCTATTCACAGATACGCAGTATTTT
>NA|TRBV25-1|TRBD2|TRBJ2-3
CASSEGRGGRALGDTQYF
TGTGCCAGCAGTGAAGGACGTGGCGGGAGGGCCCTTGGAGATACGCAGTATTTT
>NA|TRBV30|NA|TRBJ1-2
CAWTKDRGQRSDTF
TGTGCCTGGACCAAAGACAGAGGGCAGCGGAGCGACACCTTC
>few|TRBV20-1|TRBD1|TRBJ2-7
CSASLGGTGTYPYEQYF
TGCAGTGCTTCTCTCGGCGGGACAGGGACCTATCCCTACGAGCAGTACTTC